Listed here are 8 T cell receptor beta chains from one sample, sequenced in a study of vaccination and CD4 T cells after COVID-19 (dated by TCRdb to 2022 to 2024). What the treatment or condition label conveys for this sample: roughly 10-day PBMC culture with coronavirus spike peptide pools or control peptides (ViraFEST assay). These TCRs are of unknown antigen specificity. The library was prepared using PCR. The sample was run on an Illumina iSeq 100. TCR sequencing of DNA from cultured CD4+ T cells used the Oncomine TCR Beta short-read assay at the Johns Hopkins FTIC core. TCRdb trimmed the raw reads at Q25, called clones with MiXCR and kept productive beta chains. Every entry covers one CDR3 protein and lists the most common genes and DNA from its rows. This sample holds more than 15,000 distinct CDR3 sequences; around two fifths were observed only once. The biggest ten clones account for about 15% of the sample.

The specimen sequenced was CD4+ T cells from blood, cultured in vitro. Receptors originate from a human donor who had recovered from COVID-19.

This chain joins TRBV20-1 and TRBJ1-2, with a weak D call TRBD1 (5 bases). The germline V gene has CDR1 DFQATT and CDR2 SNEGSKA (reference sequence). The CDR3 runs 16 residues. V dropped 2 bases and J dropped 1 base, with 17 bases sitting between them. CDR3 sequence: CSARPPGTRSNYGYTF. DNA of the CDR3: TGCAGTGCTAGACCACCCGGGACCCGGAGTAACTATGGCTACACCTTC.

The chain recombines TRBV5-4 with TRBJ2-5; the D is unclear. V was clipped by 1 base and J by 3 bases, with 10 bases between them. The CDR3 length is 14 residues. From germline, CDR1 is SGHNT and CDR2 YYREEE (reference sequence). The CDR3: CASSLTGREETQYF. CDR3 nucleotide sequence: TGTGCCAGCAGCTTGACCGGTAGGGAAGAGACCCAGTACTTC.

The sample holds a few counts of this clonotype. This chain uses TRBV20-1 with TRBJ2-1; 12 bases align to TRBD1. The V segment lost 6 bases and the J segment 7 bases; nucleotides outside the gene matches: 10. The CDR3 loop spans 15 amino acids. The germline V gene has CDR1 DFQATT and CDR2 SNEGSKA (reference sequence). The CDR3 DNA sequence: TGCAGTGCGAGCCGCCGGGACAGGGGGCAGAATGAGCAGTTCTTC. Protein: CSASRRDRGQNEQFF.

This clonotype occurred a few times. The chain recombines TRBV28 with TRBJ1-1, with D perhaps TRBD1 (5 bases). V lost 5 bases, J lost 5 bases, and 24 bases lay in between. Looked up from germline, CDR1 is MDHEN and CDR2 is SYDVKM. The CDR3 runs 17 residues. The CDR3 nucleotides are TGTGCCAGCAGTGTGGGGGGGGGACGGAGCTTTTTAACTGAAGCTTTCTTT. As protein: CASSVGGGRSFLTEAFF.

V gene TRBV21-1 combines with J gene TRBJ1-6. TRBV21-1 is annotated as a pseudogene. The CDR3 totals 13 residues. CDR3 residues: CAPRGSYNSPLHF. The CDR3 nucleotides read TGTGCCCCACGGGGCTCCTATAATTCACCCCTCCACTTT.

The rearrangement uses TRBV6-1 and TRBJ2-3, with no clear D. CDR3 size: 13 residues. Trimming shortened V by 6 bases and J by 1 base, and 8 bases separated the two germline ends. The germline CDR1 and CDR2 sequences are MNHNS and SASEGT. Here the CDR3 DNA reads TGTGCCAGCAGATATATGGGCACAGATACGCAGTATTTT. Translation gives CASRYMGTDTQYF.

V and J are TRBV7-2 and TRBJ1-6; D not certain. Trimming shortened V by 3 bases and J by 10 bases, and 13 bases separated the two germline ends. This CDR3 is built from 14 residues. The germline V gene encodes CDR1 SGHTA and CDR2 FQGNSA. The CDR3 DNA is TGTGCCAGCAGCTTCACTGTCCCCATGTCACCCCTCCACTTT. Its protein is CASSFTVPMSPLHF.

The genes are TRBV12-3 or TRBV12-4 and TRBJ1-1; no clear D. Trimming pared 4 bases from V and 10 bases from J, leaving 25 bases between. CDR3 size: 16 residues. In DNA form, the CDR3 reads TGTGCCAGCAGTTCGCCTCGGTTAAGGGAATCGGTGGGAGCTTTCTTT. As protein: CASSSPRLRESVGAFF.